A single sample gave rise to the 32 T cell receptor beta chains below, sequenced in a study of blood T cell repertoires in COVID-19. Method: immunoSEQ multiplex PCR; TCRdb's copy keeps in-frame clones and lacks some. The sample has about 210,000 clones; 92% are singletons. The source material was peripheral blood. The receptor set was obtained from a man aged 25-40 years with acute or convalescent COVID-19.

CDR3 loop: CARTARRNTGELFF. The CDR3 DNA is TGTGCCAGAACAGCCCGACGGAACACCGGGGAGCTGTTTTTT. This chain links TRBV19 with TRBJ2-2; D is unclear. Germline-derived CDR1 and CDR2 are LNHDA and SQIVND (reference sequence). This CDR3 is built from 14 residues. Trimming cost V 9 bases and J 1 base, with 12 bases left between them.

The chain links TRBV27 to TRBJ2-1; 13 bases line up with TRBD2. From germline, CDR1 is MNHEY and CDR2 SMNVEV (reference sequence). The junction had 5 bases not matched to a gene; V was cut back by 5 bases and J by 1 base. The CDR3 sequence is 17 residues long. In DNA, the CDR3 is TGTGCCAGCAGTGTTCGACTAGCGGGGGGATCCTACAATGAGCAGTTCTTC. Protein sequence: CASSVRLAGGSYNEQFF.

This chain connects TRBV7-2 to TRBJ2-2; 8 bases align to TRBD2. This CDR3 region has 15 residues. The V segment lost 3 bases and the J segment 7 bases; nucleotides outside the gene matches: 7. Germline lookup yields CDR1 SGHTA and CDR2 FQGNSA. DNA for the CDR3: TGTGCCAGCAGCTTGGCGGGGGGACGGAGCGGGGAGCTGTTTTTT. Amino acid sequence: CASSLAGGRSGELFF.

The chain couples TRBV28 to TRBJ1-2, with D perhaps matching TRBD1 (5 bases). V was clipped by 2 bases and J by 4 bases, with 17 bases between them. Germline assignment: CDR1 MDHEN and CDR2 SYDVKM. The CDR3 loop spans 16 amino acids. Here the CDR3 reads CASSLSLIGGGYGYTF. In DNA form, the CDR3 reads TGTGCCAGCAGTTTAAGCCTTATTGGGGGGGGCTATGGCTACACCTTC.

This clone was recorded once. The V and J genes are TRBV5-1 and TRBJ2-2; D is possibly TRBD2 (6 bases). Germline CDR1 SGHRS, CDR2 YFSETQ. There are 15 residues in the CDR3. Trimming took 0 bases from V and 0 from J, leaving 6 bases between them. CDR3 DNA sequence: TGCGCCAGCAGCTTGGCTAGCGCGAACACCGGGGAGCTGTTTTTT. Its translation: CASSLASANTGELFF.

This rearrangement joins TRBV5-1 to TRBJ2-7, with 7 bases that match TRBD1. CDR1 is SGHRS and CDR2 is YFSETQ in the germline V gene. CDR3 length: 15 residues. V trimming: 4 bases; J trimming: 2 bases; junction bases outside the gene matches: 9. In DNA form, the CDR3 reads TGCGCCAGCAGCAGCCGACAGGGAGAAGCCTACGAGCAGTACTTC. Encoded protein: CASSSRQGEAYEQYF.

The chain has TRBV2 and TRBJ2-5; weak D call: TRBD2 (6 bases). CDR3 length: 14 residues. With 4 bases removed from V and 1 base from J, the gap between germline ends came to 10 bases. Germline lookup yields CDR1 SNHLY and CDR2 FYNNEI. The CDR3 coding sequence is TGTGCCAGCAGTGGACTAGAGGGCCAAGAGACCCAGTACTTC. Translation: CASSGLEGQETQYF. The complete variable domain, with remaining parts taken from reference TRBV2 and TRBJ2-5, reads EPEVTQTPSHQVTQMGQEVILRCVPISNHLYFYWYRQILGQKVEFLVSFYNNEISEKSEIFDDQFSVERPDGSNFTLKIRSTKLEDSAMYFCASSGLEGQETQYFGPGTRLLVL.

The chain employs TRBV7-2 and TRBJ2-3; 8 positions agree with TRBD1. Germline V gives CDR1 SGHTA, CDR2 FQGNSA. V shed 5 bases, J shed 12 bases, and the junction held 16 bases outside the gene matches. The CDR3 runs to 15 residues. DNA of the CDR3: TGTGCCAGCAGCCTTCATATGCTCCAGGGGGCTCGACAGTATTTT. It codes for CASSLHMLQGARQYF.

V usage is TRBV7-9 and J usage is TRBJ2-7; tentative D call: TRBD2 (5 bases). The CDR3 runs to 13 residues. Per the germline V gene, CDR1 is SEHNR and CDR2 is FQNEAQ (reference sequence). V was shortened by 0 bases and J by 4 bases, with 7 bases between the two germline ends. The CDR3 nucleotides are TGTGCCAGCAGCTTAGCGGGAGAGTACGAGCAGTACTTC. It specifies CASSLAGEYEQYF. Drawing the rest from reference TRBV7-9 and TRBJ2-7, the complete variable domain is DTGVSQNPRHKITKRGQNVTFRCDPISEHNRLYWYRQTLGQGPEFLTYFQNEAQLEKSRLLSDRFSAERPKGSFSTLEIQRTEQGDSAMYLCASSLAGEYEQYFGPGTRLTVT.

The V gene is TRBV27, the J gene TRBJ2-1; the D is unclear. Germline-derived CDR1 and CDR2 are MNHEY and SMNVEV (reference sequence). This CDR3 contains 14 residues. Trimming removed 8 bases at V and 0 bases at J, with 11 bases between. The CDR3 DNA reads as TGTGCCAGCTCGCTCGAGGACTCCTACAATGAGCAGTTCTTC. Translation gives CASSLEDSYNEQFF.

J is TRBJ1-2 and V is TRBV28; the match to TRBD1 covers 10 bases. The CDR3 has 15 residues. Germline loops: CDR1 MDHEN, CDR2 SYDVKM. Losses at the gene ends were 0 bases for V and 6 bases for J; bases not matched to a gene: 4. The CDR3 sequence is CASSLWADRGNGYTF. CDR3 DNA: TGTGCCAGCAGTTTATGGGCGGACAGGGGGAATGGCTACACCTTC.

V usage is TRBV3-1 (or the pseudogene TRBV3-2) and J usage is TRBJ2-7, with D tentatively TRBD2 (5 bases). The V gene's germline CDR1 is LGHDT and CDR2 YNNKEL (reference sequence). Trimming shortened V by 4 bases and J by 0 bases, and 16 bases separated the two germline ends. The length of the CDR3 is 16 residues. CDR3 amino acids: CASSPKTGTSSYEQYF. The CDR3 DNA sequence: TGTGCCAGCAGCCCGAAGACGGGCACTAGCTCCTACGAGCAGTACTTC.

This clone appeared a few times. This rearrangement joins TRBV7-9 to TRBJ2-7; no reliable D call. V gave up 5 bases and J gave up 6 bases, with 11 bases separating them. Germline V gene sequence: CDR1 SEHNR, CDR2 FQNEAQ (reference sequence). The CDR3 has 12 amino acids. CDR3 sequence (DNA): TGTGCCAGCAGCCCCTTGGGCTCCGAGCAGTACTTC. Protein sequence: CASSPLGSEQYF.

This chain joins TRBV5-1 and TRBJ2-3; 13 positions agree with TRBD2. Unmatched junction bases numbered 6, after V lost 4 bases and J lost 4 bases. The germline gives CDR1 SGHRS, CDR2 YFSETQ. There are 16 residues in the CDR3. The CDR3 coding sequence is TGCGCCAGCAGCATGGGACTAGCGGGGTGGGCAGATACGCAGTATTTT. Its protein is CASSMGLAGWADTQYF.

The chain employs TRBV5-1 and TRBJ1-1, with a possible D match to TRBD1 (6 bases). Germline loops: CDR1 SGHRS, CDR2 YFSETQ. The CDR3 runs to 15 residues. V gave up 1 base and J gave up 2 bases, with 12 bases separating them. CDR3 residues: CASSLTGTLNTEAFF. The CDR3 DNA reads TGCGCCAGCAGCTTGACTGGGACATTAAACACTGAAGCTTTCTTT.

V and J are TRBV6-5 and TRBJ1-6; D might be TRBD1 (6 bases). This CDR3 is built from 14 residues. The ends were cut back, 6 bases at V and 8 bases at J, with 14 bases in the middle. Germline V gives CDR1 MNHEY, CDR2 SVGAGI. The CDR3 region has the DNA TGTGCCAGCAGCAGGGGCTATGTAGATTCACCCCTCCACTTT. Its translation: CASSRGYVDSPLHF.

CDR3 in amino acids: CASGQTYNSPLHF. The DNA for the CDR3 is TGTGCTAGCGGACAGACCTATAATTCACCCCTCCACTTT. The chain uses TRBV12-5 and TRBJ1-6; possible D gene TRBD1, 6 bases. The CDR3 has 13 amino acids. With 9 bases removed from V and 2 bases from J, the gap between germline ends came to 8 bases. The germline CDR1 and CDR2 sequences are LGHNT and FRNRAP.

J is TRBJ2-5 and V is TRBV24-1, with TRBD2 identical over 9 bases. Germline CDR1 reads KGHDR; CDR2 reads SFDVKD. The CDR3 spans 17 residues. With 6 bases clipped from V and 5 bases from J, the junction kept 15 bases outside the gene matches. The CDR3 nucleotides read TGTGCCACCAGTACTCTCGCTAGCGGGACCAGGATGGAGACCCAGTACTTC. Protein product: CATSTLASGTRMETQYF.

V usage is TRBV5-1 and J usage is TRBJ2-2; no definite D call. The germline V and J ends were trimmed by 2 bases and 7 bases, with 9 bases remaining between them. Germline-derived CDR1 and CDR2 are SGHRS and YFSETQ. This CDR3 region has 13 residues. The CDR3 loop is CASSFAADGELFF. The DNA of the CDR3 is TGCGCCAGCAGCTTTGCCGCGGACGGGGAGCTGTTTTTT. Drawing the rest from reference TRBV5-1 and TRBJ2-2, the complete variable domain is KAGVTQTPRYLIKTRGQQVTLSCSPISGHRSVSWYQQTPGQGLQFLFEYFSETQRNKGNFPGRFSGRQFSNSRSEMNVSTLELGDSALYLCASSFAADGELFFGEGSRLTVL.

This clone was seen more than once but under ten times. The V call is TRBV28, the J call TRBJ2-1; 7 bases are shared with TRBD1. Germline CDR1 is MDHEN and CDR2 is SYDVKM. The ends lost 7 bases at V and 1 base at J; junction bases unmatched: 4. CDR3 length: 14 residues. The DNA for the CDR3 is TGTGCCAGCACCGCAGGGGGATCCTACAATGAGCAGTTCTTC. Protein product: CASTAGGSYNEQFF.

The V and J genes are TRBV6-5 and TRBJ2-1, with 9 bases lining up with TRBD1. This CDR3 region has 13 residues. Germline V lookup: CDR1 MNHEY, CDR2 SVGAGI. Germline trimming cut 6 bases from V and 7 bases from J; bases unmatched to any gene: 4. The CDR3 DNA reads as TGTGCCAGCAGGGCCGGGACAGGGAATGAGCAGTTCTTC. Translating gives CASRAGTGNEQFF.

V is TRBV5-1 and J is TRBJ1-2; weak D call: TRBD1 (6 bases). The V end lost 1 base, the J end lost 0 bases, and 10 bases lay between the germline ends. CDR1 is SGHRS, CDR2 YFSETQ, per germline. The CDR3 loop spans 15 amino acids. The CDR3 DNA sequence: TGCGCCAGCAGCTTGTCGGGACACACTAACTATGGCTACACCTTC. It translates to CASSLSGHTNYGYTF.

The count of this clone is one. The rearrangement links TRBV5-1 to TRBJ2-7; 8 bases agree with TRBD1. With V trimmed by 4 bases and J by 7 bases, 10 bases remained unmatched. CDR3 length equals 14 residues. CDR1 SGHRS and CDR2 YFSETQ come from the germline V gene. The CDR3 DNA reads TGCGCCAGCAGCAAAGGACAGGGAATAGAGGAGCAGTACTTC. This codes for CASSKGQGIEEQYF.

J is TRBJ2-1 and V is TRBV7-2, with D maybe TRBD1 (5 bases). The ends were cut back, 1 base at V and 8 bases at J, with 12 bases in the middle. The CDR3 loop spans 14 amino acids. Germline assignment: CDR1 SGHTA and CDR2 FQGNSA. CDR3 sequence: CASSLEFRADEQFF. The CDR3 coding sequence is TGTGCCAGCAGCTTAGAGTTCAGGGCGGATGAGCAGTTCTTC. Supplemented by reference TRBV7-2 and TRBJ2-1, the full variable domain reads GAGVSQSPSNKVTEKGKDVELRCDPISGHTALYWYRQSLGQGLEFLIYFQGNSAPDKSGLPSDRFSAERTGGSVSTLTIQRTQQEDSAVYLCASSLEFRADEQFFGPGTRLTVL.

V usage is TRBV24-1 and J usage is TRBJ2-7, with 7 bases aligning to TRBD2. The CDR3 runs 15 residues. CDR1 is KGHDR, CDR2 SFDVKD, per germline. The V and J ends lost 4 bases and 0 bases, in that order; junction bases with no gene match: 5. The chain's CDR3 is CATSEASGRSYEQYF. The CDR3 DNA sequence: TGTGCCACCAGTGAGGCTAGCGGTCGCTCCTACGAGCAGTACTTC.

The chain uses TRBV6-5 and TRBJ1-5; 10 bases fit TRBD1. Germline values: CDR1 MNHEY, CDR2 SVGAGI. V trimming: 7 bases; J trimming: 6 bases; junction bases outside the gene matches: 6. This CDR3 has 14 residues. CDR3 bases: TGTGCCAGCAACCCGGACAGGGGGATTCAGCCCCAGCATTTT. Protein sequence: CASNPDRGIQPQHF.

This clone was picked up one time. V and J are TRBV19 and TRBJ1-5, with TRBD1 identical over 7 bases. This CDR3 has 12 amino acids. Unmatched junction bases numbered 6, after V lost 9 bases and J lost 7 bases. In germline, CDR1 is LNHDA, CDR2 SQIVND (reference sequence). This chain's CDR3 is CARETGLQPQHF. For the CDR3, the DNA is TGTGCCAGGGAGACAGGGTTGCAGCCCCAGCATTTT.

This chain connects TRBV27 to TRBJ1-4; TRBD1 aligns across 11 bases. Trimming took 4 bases from V and 6 from J; bases not matched to a gene: 7. Per the germline V gene, CDR1 is MNHEY and CDR2 is SMNVEV (reference sequence). The CDR3 runs to 16 residues. The CDR3 DNA reads TGTGCCAGCAGTTGGGGGACAGGGGGGAGGGATGAAAAACTGTTTTTT. Amino acids: CASSWGTGGRDEKLFF.

On this clone: The junction departs from the called germline gene at one end, perhaps through a read error. The rearrangement uses TRBV7-7 and TRBJ2-2, with 7 bases that match TRBD1. The CDR3 contains 15 residues. Germline CDR1 SSHAT, CDR2 FNYEAQ (reference sequence). CDR3 amino acids: CASSPSGGNTGELFF. CDR3 nucleotides: TGTGCTAGCAGCCCCTCAGGGGGGAACACCGGGGAGCTGTTTTTT. Variable domain in full (rest from reference TRBV7-7 and TRBJ2-2): GAGVSQSPRYKVTKRGQDVTLRCDPISSHATLYWYQQALGQGPEFLTYFNYEAQPDKSGLPSDRFSAERPEGSISTLTIQRTEQRDSAMYRCASSPSGGNTGELFFGEGSRLTVL.

The chain has TRBV18 and TRBJ1-2, with 8 bases matching TRBD1. Per the germline V gene, CDR1 is KGHSH and CDR2 is LQKENI. The CDR3 totals 15 residues. V was pared by 0 bases and J by 4 bases, with 4 bases of the junction left unmatched. This CDR3 reads CASSPPGQGIYGYTF. The CDR3 DNA reads TGTGCCAGCTCACCACCCGGACAGGGTATCTATGGCTACACCTTC.

The chain recombines TRBV10-3 with TRBJ1-2; the match to TRBD1 covers 8 bases. This CDR3 region has 13 residues. Germline lookup yields CDR1 ENHRY and CDR2 SYGVKD. Losses at the gene ends were 6 bases for V and 6 bases for J; bases not matched to a gene: 6. The CDR3 region has the DNA TGTGCCATCAGGGTACAGGGGGATGATGGCTACACCTTC. Translation: CAIRVQGDDGYTF.

The V and J genes are TRBV9 and TRBJ2-1, with 7 nucleotides matching TRBD1. CDR1 and CDR2 (germline): SGDLS, YYNGEE. This CDR3 spans 16 amino acids. The trim removed 4 bases at V and 2 bases at J, leaving 9 bases unmatched. CDR3 sequence reads: CASSTRQGQPYNEQFF. The CDR3 region has the DNA TGTGCCAGCAGCACACGTCAGGGACAGCCCTACAATGAGCAGTTCTTC.